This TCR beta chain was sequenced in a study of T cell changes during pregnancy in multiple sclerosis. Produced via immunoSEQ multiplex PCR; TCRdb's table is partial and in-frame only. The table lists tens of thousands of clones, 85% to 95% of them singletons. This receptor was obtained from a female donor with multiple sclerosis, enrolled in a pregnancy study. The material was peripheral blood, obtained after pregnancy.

The CDR3 here is CSARGQGGSYEQYF. The CDR3 nucleotides read TGCAGCGCGAGAGGACAGGGGGGATCCTACGAGCAGTACTTC. The V call is TRBV29-1, the J call TRBJ2-7; 10 nucleotides line up with TRBD1. Germline-derived CDR1 and CDR2 are SQVTM and ANQGSEA. The CDR3 covers 14 residues. V was clipped by 7 bases and J by 1 base; unmatched bases: 7.